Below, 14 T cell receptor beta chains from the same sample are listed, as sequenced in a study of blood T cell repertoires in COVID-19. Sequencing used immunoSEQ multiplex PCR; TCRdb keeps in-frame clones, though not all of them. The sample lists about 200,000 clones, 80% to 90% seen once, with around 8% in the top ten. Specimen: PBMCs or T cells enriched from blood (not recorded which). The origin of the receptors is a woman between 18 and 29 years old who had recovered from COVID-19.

CDR3 region: CASSAEGTGELFF. In DNA, the CDR3 is TGTGCCAGCAGTGCGGAGGGGACCGGGGAGCTGTTTTTT. The chain carries TRBV6-4 and TRBJ2-2; D perhaps matches TRBD2 (6 bases). Trimming took 4 bases from V and 5 from J, leaving 8 bases between them. Germline V lookup: CDR1 MRHNA, CDR2 SNTAGT. The CDR3 spans 13 residues.

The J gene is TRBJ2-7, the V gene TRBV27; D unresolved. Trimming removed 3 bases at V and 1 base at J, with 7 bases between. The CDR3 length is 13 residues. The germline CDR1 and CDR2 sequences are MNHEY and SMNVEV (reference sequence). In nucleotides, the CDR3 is TGTGCCAGCAGTTTCCAGGTTTCCTACGAGCAGTACTTC. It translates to CASSFQVSYEQYF.

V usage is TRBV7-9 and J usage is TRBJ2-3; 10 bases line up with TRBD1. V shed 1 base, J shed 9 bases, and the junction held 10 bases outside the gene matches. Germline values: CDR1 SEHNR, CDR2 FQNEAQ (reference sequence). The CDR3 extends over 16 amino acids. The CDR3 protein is CASSLDPGQGEVTQYF. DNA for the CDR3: TGTGCCAGCAGCTTAGATCCCGGACAGGGGGAGGTGACGCAGTATTTT.

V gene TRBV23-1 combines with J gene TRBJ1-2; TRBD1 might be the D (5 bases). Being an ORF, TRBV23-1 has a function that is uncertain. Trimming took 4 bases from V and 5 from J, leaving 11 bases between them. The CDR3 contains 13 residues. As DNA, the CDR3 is TGCGCCAGCAGTCCACGACAGAGATATGGCTACACCTTC. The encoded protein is CASSPRQRYGYTF.

In DNA form, the CDR3 reads TGTGCCAGCAGCCAGAACAGGGACGAGCAGTACTTC. Protein: CASSQNRDEQYF. The chain has TRBV5-6 and TRBJ2-7, with a tentative D call TRBD1 (6 bases). With 4 bases removed from V and 5 bases from J, the gap between germline ends came to 10 bases. The CDR3 runs to 12 residues. CDR1 and CDR2 from the germline V gene are SGHDT and YYEEEE.

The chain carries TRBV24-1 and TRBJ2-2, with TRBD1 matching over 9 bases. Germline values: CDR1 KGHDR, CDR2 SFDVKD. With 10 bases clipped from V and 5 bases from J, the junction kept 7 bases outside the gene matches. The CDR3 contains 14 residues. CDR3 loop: CATRDRESTGELFF. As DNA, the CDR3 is TGTGCCACTAGGGACAGGGAGAGTACCGGGGAGCTGTTTTTT.

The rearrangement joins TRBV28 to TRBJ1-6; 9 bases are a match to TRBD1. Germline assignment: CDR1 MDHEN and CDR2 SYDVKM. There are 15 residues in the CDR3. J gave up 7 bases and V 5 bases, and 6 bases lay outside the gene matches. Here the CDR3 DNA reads TGTGCCAGCAGTGTAGGGGACAGGGAGAATTCACCCCTCCACTTT. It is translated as CASSVGDRENSPLHF. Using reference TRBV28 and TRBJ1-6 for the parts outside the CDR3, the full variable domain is DVKVTQSSRYLVKRTGEKVFLECVQDMDHENMFWYRQDPGLGLRLIYFSYDVKMKEKGDIPEGYSVSREKKERFSLILESASTNQTSMYLCASSVGDRENSPLHFGNGTRLTVT.

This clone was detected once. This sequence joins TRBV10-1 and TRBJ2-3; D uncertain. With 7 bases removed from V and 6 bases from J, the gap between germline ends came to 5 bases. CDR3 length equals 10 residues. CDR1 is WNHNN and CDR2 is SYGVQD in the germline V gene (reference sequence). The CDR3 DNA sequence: TGCGCCAGCATCCGGGATACGCAGTATTTT. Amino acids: CASIRDTQYF.

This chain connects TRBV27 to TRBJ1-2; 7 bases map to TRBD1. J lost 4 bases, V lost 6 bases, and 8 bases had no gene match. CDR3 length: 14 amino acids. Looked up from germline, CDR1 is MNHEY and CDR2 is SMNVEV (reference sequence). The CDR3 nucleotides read TGTGCCAGCAGCCGCGACAGGGAAGGCTATGGCTACACCTTC. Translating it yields CASSRDREGYGYTF.

CDR3 in amino acids: CASSRQGGRGTQYF. The CDR3 region has the DNA TGTGCCAGCAGTCGACAGGGAGGAAGGGGGACCCAGTACTTC. The rearrangement uses TRBV6-2 or TRBV6-3 and TRBJ2-5, with D possibly matching TRBD1 (7 bases). The CDR3 sequence is 14 residues long. Germline V gene lookup returns CDR1 MNHEY and CDR2 SVGEGT. Trimming shortened V by 5 bases and J by 7 bases, and 17 bases separated the two germline ends.

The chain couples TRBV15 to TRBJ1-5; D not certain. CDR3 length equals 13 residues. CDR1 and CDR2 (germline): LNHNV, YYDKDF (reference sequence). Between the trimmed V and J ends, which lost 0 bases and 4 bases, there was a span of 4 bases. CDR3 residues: CATSRDLNQPQHF. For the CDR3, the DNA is TGTGCCACCAGCAGAGATCTAAATCAGCCCCAGCATTTT.

Written as DNA, the CDR3 is TGTGCCTGGGCCAGGGAAGTCGGGGAGCTGTTTTTT. Translation gives CAWAREVGELFF. The rearrangement uses TRBV30 and TRBJ2-2, with TRBD1 as a possible D gene (5 bases). CDR1 GTSNPN and CDR2 SVGIG come from the germline V gene (reference sequence). The V gene lost 5 bases and the J gene lost 7 bases, with 11 bases spanning the gap. This CDR3 is built from 12 residues.

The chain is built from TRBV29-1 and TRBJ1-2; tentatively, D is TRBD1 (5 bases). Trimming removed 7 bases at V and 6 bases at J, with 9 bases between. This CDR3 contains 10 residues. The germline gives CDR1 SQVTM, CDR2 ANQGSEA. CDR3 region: CSGTGDGYTF. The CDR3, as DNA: TGCAGCGGGACGGGGGATGGCTACACCTTC. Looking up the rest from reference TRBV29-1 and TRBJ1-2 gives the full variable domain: SAVISQKPSRDICQRGTSLTIQCQVDSQVTMMFWYRQQPGQSLTLIATANQGSEATYESGFVIDKFPISRPNLTFSTLTVSNMSPEDSSIYLCSGTGDGYTFGSGTRLTVV.

In DNA form, the CDR3 reads TGTGCCAGCAGTGAAGCGCGCTGGAGCGGGGGGGTGGAGACCCAGTACTTC. This encodes CASSEARWSGGVETQYF. This sequence joins TRBV2 and TRBJ2-5; 10 positions agree with TRBD2. V shed 0 bases and J 5 bases; nucleotides not matched to a gene: 9. This CDR3 is 17 amino acids long. Germline CDR1 reads SNHLY; CDR2 reads FYNNEI.